This T cell receptor beta chain emerged from a study of PD-L1 blockade in urothelial cancer. Here immunoSEQ multiplex PCR was the method, and the copy in TCRdb shows in-frame clones only, minus some. The repertoire holds tens of thousands of clones, with about 90% as singletons. V lost 10 bases and J lost 3; bases outside the gene matches: 7. Germline V gene lookup returns CDR1 SGDLS and CDR2 YYNGEE. The CDR3 loop spans 13 amino acids. This receptor was taken from a woman in her 70s with urothelial cancer. The chain combines TRBV9 with TRBJ2-1; 7 bases agree with TRBD2. The sample in question was PBMCs, obtained around atezolizumab (anti-PD-L1) treatment. The CDR3, as DNA: TGTGCCTCCGGCGGCGGGAGCTACAATGAGCAGTTCTTC. The encoded protein is CASGGGSYNEQFF. The variable domain in full, completed from reference TRBV9 and TRBJ2-1, reads DSGVTQTPKHLITATGQRVTLRCSPRSGDLSVYWYQQSLDQGLQFLIQYYNGEERAKGNILERFSAQQFPDLHSELNLSSLELGDSALYFCASGGGSYNEQFFGPGTRLTVL.